This TCR beta chain was captured in a study of blood T cell repertoires in COVID-19. Study in general: The samples span acute and convalescent COVID-19 from the United States, Italy and Spain.

Methods used by the authors: The authors estimated nucleated cell counts from reference gene primer amplification. Sequencing was performed with immunoSEQ multiplex PCR; in TCRdb, only in-frame clones are kept and a portion is missing. V and J calls plus clone size are reproduced from that table; the DNA served to infer D and trimming. The sample contains some 180,000 clones, more than 75% of which appear only once. Looked up from germline, CDR1 is KGHSY and CDR2 is FQNENV. After removal of 4 bases from V and 6 bases from J, the junction contained 10 bases not matched to a gene. CDR3 length equals 16 residues.

The clonotype was recovered from a woman aged 45-59 years with active or convalescent COVID-19. This chain links TRBV16 with TRBJ1-5; 9 positions agree with TRBD1. What was sequenced was peripheral blood. CDR3: CASSRGTGLQSQPQHF. The CDR3 DNA reads TGTGCCAGCAGCCGCGGGACAGGGCTACAGAGTCAGCCCCAGCATTTT.